These 5 T cell receptor beta chains were sequenced from one sample in a study of technical replicates of blood from a few donors (dated by TCRdb to the late 2010s). Library prep was done by the immunoSEQ multiplex PCR assay. Entries here come from immuneACCESS through TCRdb and include only in-frame sequences with V and J called. Some clones fail to appear in such tables; in the studies checked, an unresolved V gene covers under half of the shortfall, and the cause of the remainder is unknown. This sample holds about 80,000 clones; 89% were observed only once. The ten largest clones take up approximately 0.42% of the sample. The sample comprised T cells isolated from PBMCs. The source is a human donor in good health.

The rearrangement joins TRBV28 to TRBJ2-7, with a tentative D call TRBD1 (7 bases). V lost 5 bases, J lost 4 bases, and 15 bases lay in between. This CDR3 has 14 residues. CDR1 and CDR2 (germline): MDHEN, SYDVKM. CDR3 amino acids: CASSLPGGPYEQYF. In DNA, the CDR3 is TGTGCCAGCAGTCTCCCAGGGGGGCCTTACGAGCAGTACTTC.

The V gene is TRBV10-3, the J gene TRBJ2-7; 9 bases map to TRBD2. The V gene end was trimmed by 4 bases and the J gene end by 3 bases; junction bases not matched to a gene: 13. The V gene's germline CDR1 is ENHRY and CDR2 SYGVKD. This CDR3 has 17 amino acids. This CDR3 reads CAISGGSGSGGFYEQYF. The DNA for the CDR3 is TGTGCCATCAGTGGAGGTAGCGGGAGCGGGGGATTCTACGAGCAGTACTTC.

The sample holds one count of this clone. V is TRBV29-1 and J is TRBJ1-2, with 7 nucleotides matching TRBD1. Trimming took 5 bases from V and 8 from J; bases not matched to a gene: 5. Germline assignment: CDR1 SQVTM and CDR2 ANQGSEA. This CDR3 is 11 amino acids long. The CDR3 nucleotides are TGCAGCGTTTGGGACAGTCAGGGCTACACCTTC. Encoded protein: CSVWDSQGYTF.

The V call is TRBV27, the J call TRBJ1-1, with TRBD1 as a possible D gene (5 bases). Trimming removed 1 base from V and 3 bases from J, with 9 bases in between. The CDR3 is made up of 14 amino acids. CDR1 is MNHEY and CDR2 is SMNVEV in the germline V gene (reference sequence). CDR3 DNA: TGTGCCAGCAGTTTATACTGGGGGGACACTGAAGCTTTCTTT. As protein: CASSLYWGDTEAFF.

In DNA, the CDR3 is TGTGCCAGCAGCTTGGGGCCGGGACAGGACAGCACAGATACGCAGTATTTT. This sequence encodes CASSLGPGQDSTDTQYF. The V call is TRBV7-6, the J call TRBJ2-3, with TRBD1 matching 8 bases. Germline CDR1 and CDR2: SGHVS and FNYEAQ. The J segment lost 0 bases and the V segment lost 3 bases, leaving 8 bases of the junction unmatched. This CDR3 region has 17 residues.